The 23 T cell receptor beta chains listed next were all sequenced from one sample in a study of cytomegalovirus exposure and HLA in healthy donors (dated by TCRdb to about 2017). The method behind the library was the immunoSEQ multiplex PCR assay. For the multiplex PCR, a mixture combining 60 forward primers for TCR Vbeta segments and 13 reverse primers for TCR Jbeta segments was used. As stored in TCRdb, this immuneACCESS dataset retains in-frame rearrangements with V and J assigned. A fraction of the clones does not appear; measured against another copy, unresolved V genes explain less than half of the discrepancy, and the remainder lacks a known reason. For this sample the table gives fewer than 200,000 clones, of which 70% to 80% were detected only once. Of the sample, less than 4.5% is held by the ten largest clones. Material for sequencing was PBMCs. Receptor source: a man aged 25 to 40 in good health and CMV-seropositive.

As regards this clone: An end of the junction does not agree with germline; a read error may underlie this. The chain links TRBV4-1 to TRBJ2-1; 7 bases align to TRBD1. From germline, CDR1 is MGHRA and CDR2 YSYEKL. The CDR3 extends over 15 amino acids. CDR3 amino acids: CASSPGQASSNEQFF. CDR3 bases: TGCGCCAGCAGCCCTGGACAGGCCTCCTCCAATGAGCAGTTCTTC.

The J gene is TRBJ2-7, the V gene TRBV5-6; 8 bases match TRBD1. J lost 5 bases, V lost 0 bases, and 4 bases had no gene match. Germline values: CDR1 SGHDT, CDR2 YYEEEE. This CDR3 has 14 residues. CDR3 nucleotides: TGTGCCAGCAGCTTGGTGCCAGGGGGCGACGAGCAGTACTTC. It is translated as CASSLVPGGDEQYF.

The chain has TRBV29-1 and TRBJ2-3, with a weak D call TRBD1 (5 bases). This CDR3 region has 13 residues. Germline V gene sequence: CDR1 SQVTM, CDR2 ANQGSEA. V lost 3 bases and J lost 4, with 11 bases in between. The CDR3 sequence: CSVEGLHADTQYF. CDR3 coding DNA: TGCAGCGTTGAGGGGCTACACGCAGATACGCAGTATTTT.

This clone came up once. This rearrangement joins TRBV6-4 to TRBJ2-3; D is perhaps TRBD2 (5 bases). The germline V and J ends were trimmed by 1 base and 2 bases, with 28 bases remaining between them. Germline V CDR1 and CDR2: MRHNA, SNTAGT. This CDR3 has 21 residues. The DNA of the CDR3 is TGTGCCAGCAGTGACTTCCACCCCCGGGGAACGTCCTCAGAAAACACAGATACGCAGTATTTT. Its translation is CASSDFHPRGTSSENTDTQYF.

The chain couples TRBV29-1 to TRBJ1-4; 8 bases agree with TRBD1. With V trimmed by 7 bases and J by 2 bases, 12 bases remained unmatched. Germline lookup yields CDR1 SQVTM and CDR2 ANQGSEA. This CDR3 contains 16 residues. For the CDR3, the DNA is TGCAGCGCCGGTGGACAGGGAGAGTCTACTAATGAAAAACTGTTTTTT. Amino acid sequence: CSAGGQGESTNEKLFF.

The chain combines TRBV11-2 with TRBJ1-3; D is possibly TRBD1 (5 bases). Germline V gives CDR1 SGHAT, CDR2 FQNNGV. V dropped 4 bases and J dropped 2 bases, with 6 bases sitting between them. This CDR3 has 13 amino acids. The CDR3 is CASSSGAGNTIYF. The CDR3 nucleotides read TGTGCCAGCAGCTCGGGGGCTGGAAACACCATATATTTT.

CDR3 DNA: TGTGCCAGCAGTTTAAACAGGGGTGGATACAATGAGCAGTTCTTC. Its translation is CASSLNRGGYNEQFF. The rearrangement uses TRBV28 and TRBJ2-1; 7 nucleotides line up with TRBD1. CDR1 MDHEN and CDR2 SYDVKM come from the germline V gene. Trimming cost V 2 bases and J 4 bases; bases outside gene matches: 5. CDR3 length equals 15 residues.

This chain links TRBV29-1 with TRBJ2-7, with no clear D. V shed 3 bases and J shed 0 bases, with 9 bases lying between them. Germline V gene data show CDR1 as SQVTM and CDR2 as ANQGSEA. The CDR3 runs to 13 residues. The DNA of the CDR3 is TGCAGCGTTGACCGCGCCGGCTCCTACGAGCAGTACTTC. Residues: CSVDRAGSYEQYF.

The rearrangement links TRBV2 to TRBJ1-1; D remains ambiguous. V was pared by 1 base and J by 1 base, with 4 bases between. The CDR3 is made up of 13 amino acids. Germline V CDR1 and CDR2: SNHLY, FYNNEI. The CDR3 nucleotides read TGTGCCAGCAGTGAAGTCAGGAACACTGAAGCTTTCTTT. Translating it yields CASSEVRNTEAFF.

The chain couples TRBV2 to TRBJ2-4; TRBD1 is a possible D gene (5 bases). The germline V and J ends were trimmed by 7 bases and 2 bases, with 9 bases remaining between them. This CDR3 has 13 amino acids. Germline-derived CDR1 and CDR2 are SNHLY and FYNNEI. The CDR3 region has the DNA TGTGCCAGCATAGGGGAACCCAAAAACATTCAGTACTTC. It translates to CASIGEPKNIQYF.

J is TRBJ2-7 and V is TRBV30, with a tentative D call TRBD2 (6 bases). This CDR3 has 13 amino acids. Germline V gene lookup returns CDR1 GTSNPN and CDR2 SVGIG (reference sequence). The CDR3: CATEPGSSYEQYF. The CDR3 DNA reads TGTGCAACCGAACCCGGGAGCTCCTACGAGCAGTACTTC. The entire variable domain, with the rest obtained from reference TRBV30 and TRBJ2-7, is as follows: SQTIHQWPATLVQPVGSPLSLECTVEGTSNPNLYWYRQAAGRGLQLLFYSVGIGQISSEVPQNLSASRPQDRQFILSSKKLLLSDSGFYLCATEPGSSYEQYFGPGTRLTVT.

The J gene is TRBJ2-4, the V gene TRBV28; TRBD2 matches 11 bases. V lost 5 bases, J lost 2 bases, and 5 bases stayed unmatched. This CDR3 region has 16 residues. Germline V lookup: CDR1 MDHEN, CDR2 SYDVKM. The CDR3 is CASSIIAGGSKNIQYF. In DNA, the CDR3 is TGTGCCAGCAGTATCATAGCGGGGGGGTCCAAAAACATTCAGTACTTC.

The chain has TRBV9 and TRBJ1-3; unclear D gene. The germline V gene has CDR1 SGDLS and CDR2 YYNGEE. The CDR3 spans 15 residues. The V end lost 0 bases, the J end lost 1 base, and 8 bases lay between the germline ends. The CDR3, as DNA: TGTGCCAGCAGCGTAGTCTCCGAGTCTGGAAACACCATATATTTT. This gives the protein CASSVVSESGNTIYF.

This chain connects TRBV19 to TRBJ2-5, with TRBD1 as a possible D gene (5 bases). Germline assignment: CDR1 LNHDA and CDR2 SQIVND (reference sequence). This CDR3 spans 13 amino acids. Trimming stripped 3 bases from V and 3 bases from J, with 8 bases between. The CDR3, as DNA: TGTGCCAGTAGTATCTTCAGGGAAGAGACCCAGTACTTC. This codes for CASSIFREETQYF.

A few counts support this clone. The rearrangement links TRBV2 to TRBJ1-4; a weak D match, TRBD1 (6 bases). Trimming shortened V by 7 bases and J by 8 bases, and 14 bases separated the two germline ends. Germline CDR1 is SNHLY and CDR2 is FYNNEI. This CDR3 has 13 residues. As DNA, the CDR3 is TGTGCCAGCAACGTCAGGGGCGGAGAAAAACTGTTTTTT. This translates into CASNVRGGEKLFF.

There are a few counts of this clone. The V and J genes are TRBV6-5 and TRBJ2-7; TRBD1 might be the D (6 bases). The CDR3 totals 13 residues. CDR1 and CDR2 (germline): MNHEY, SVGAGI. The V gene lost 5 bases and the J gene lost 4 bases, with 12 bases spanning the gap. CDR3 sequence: CASSRAGEYEQYF. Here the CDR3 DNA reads TGTGCCAGCAGTAGGGCAGGGGAGTACGAGCAGTACTTC.

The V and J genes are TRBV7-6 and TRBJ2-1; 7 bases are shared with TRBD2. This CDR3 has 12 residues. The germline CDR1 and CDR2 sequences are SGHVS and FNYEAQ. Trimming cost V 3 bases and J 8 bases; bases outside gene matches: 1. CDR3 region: CASSLGGDEQFF. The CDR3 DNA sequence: TGTGCCAGCAGCTTGGGGGGGGATGAGCAGTTCTTC.

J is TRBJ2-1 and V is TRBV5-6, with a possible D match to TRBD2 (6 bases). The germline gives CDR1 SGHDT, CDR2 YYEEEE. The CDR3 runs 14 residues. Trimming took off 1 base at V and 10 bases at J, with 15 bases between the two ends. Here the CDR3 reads CASSLLFQGLEQFF. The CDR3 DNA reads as TGTGCCAGCAGCTTGCTGTTTCAGGGACTGGAGCAGTTCTTC.

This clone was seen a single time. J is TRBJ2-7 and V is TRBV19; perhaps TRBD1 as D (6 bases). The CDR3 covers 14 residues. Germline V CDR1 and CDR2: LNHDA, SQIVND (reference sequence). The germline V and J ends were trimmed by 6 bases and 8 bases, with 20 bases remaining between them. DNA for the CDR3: TGTGCCAGTAGAGGATTGGACAGACTCGAACAGCAGTACTTC. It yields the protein CASRGLDRLEQQYF.

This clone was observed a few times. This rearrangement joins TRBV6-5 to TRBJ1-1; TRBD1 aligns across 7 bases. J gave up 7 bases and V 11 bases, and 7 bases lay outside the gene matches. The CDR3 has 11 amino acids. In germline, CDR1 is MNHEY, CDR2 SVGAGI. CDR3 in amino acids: CASKRDSEAFF. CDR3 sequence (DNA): TGTGCCTCCAAAAGGGACAGTGAAGCTTTCTTT.

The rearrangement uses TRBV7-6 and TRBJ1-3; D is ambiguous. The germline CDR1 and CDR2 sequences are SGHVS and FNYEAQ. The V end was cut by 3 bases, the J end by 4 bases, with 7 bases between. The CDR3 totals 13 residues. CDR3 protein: CASSLVTGNTIYF. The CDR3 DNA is TGTGCCAGCAGCTTGGTGACAGGAAACACCATATATTTT.

CDR3 sequence: CASSLLASPDTQYF. In nucleotides, the CDR3 is TGTGCCAGCAGTCTTCTAGCGAGCCCAGATACGCAGTATTTT. The gene calls are TRBV27 and TRBJ2-3; D might be TRBD2 (6 bases). Per germline, CDR1 MNHEY and CDR2 SMNVEV (reference sequence). Deletions cut 5 bases from V and 4 bases from J, with 13 bases between. The CDR3 loop spans 14 amino acids.

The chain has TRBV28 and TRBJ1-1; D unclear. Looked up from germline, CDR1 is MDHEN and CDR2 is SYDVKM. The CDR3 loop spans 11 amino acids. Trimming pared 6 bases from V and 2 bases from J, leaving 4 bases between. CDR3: CASSKNTEAFF. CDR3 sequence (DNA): TGTGCCAGCAGCAAAAACACTGAAGCTTTCTTT.